Listed below are T cell receptor beta chains from one sample, sequenced in a study of blood T cell repertoires in COVID-19. Sequenced by immunoSEQ multiplex PCR; TCRdb stores in-frame clones only, minus some. The table shows about 140,000 clones, with around 87% occurring only once. Sequencing was done on a sample of PBMCs or T cells enriched from blood (not recorded which). These receptors originate from a man aged 55 to 70 who had recovered from COVID-19. Each CDR3 is given with its conserved first and last residue. The D gene is left open where the match is weak. Not every row has a clone size; where given, it reads once, few, many or a size class.

cdr3_nt cdr3_aa j_call d_call v_call clone_size
TGTGCCAGCAGTTTTGGGGCAGACAATCAGCCCCAGCATTTT CASSFGADNQPQHF TRBJ1-5 NA TRBV27 NA
TGTGCCAGCAGCCGCGGGGTTTCCTACGAGCAGTACTTC CASSRGVSYEQYF TRBJ2-7 NA TRBV3-1/TRBV3-2 NA
TGTGCCAGCAGCTCTACAGGGGAGAAGGACTATGGCTACACCTTC CASSSTGEKDYGYTF TRBJ1-2 TRBD1 TRBV5-6 NA
TGCAGCGTAGAACAGAACTCCTACGAGCAGTACTTC CSVEQNSYEQYF TRBJ2-7 NA TRBV29-1 NA
TGTGCCAGCAGCCCAGGGTCCCCGAACACTGAAGCTTTCTTT CASSPGSPNTEAFF TRBJ1-1 NA TRBV11-3 NA
TGTGCCAGCAGCTCGAAGGTCGGGGTAACCCTCCCCGGGGAGCTGTTTTTT CASSSKVGVTLPGELFF TRBJ2-2 NA TRBV7-3 once
TGTGCCAGCAGCCAGGACACCTTTTCACCCCTCCACTTT CASSQDTFSPLHF TRBJ1-6 NA TRBV6-4 NA
TGTGCCAGCAGCCCGGGACAGGTCACCGGGGAGCTGTTTTTT CASSPGQVTGELFF TRBJ2-2 TRBD1 TRBV7-8 NA
TGCAGCGCCGGGACAGGCTGGGACGAGCAGTACTTC CSAGTGWDEQYF TRBJ2-7 TRBD1 TRBV29-1 NA
TGTGCCAGCAGCTTCTCAGGGATCTACGAGCAGTACTTC CASSFSGIYEQYF TRBJ2-7 NA TRBV7-9 NA
TGTGCCAGTAGTCTAAAACAGGGGGCGACTAATTCACCCCTCCACTTT CASSLKQGATNSPLHF TRBJ1-6 TRBD1 TRBV19 once
TGTGCCAGCAGTTCGGACAGGACTGGAAACACCATATATTTT CASSSDRTGNTIYF TRBJ1-3 TRBD1 TRBV6-5 NA
TGCAGCGTTGAAGGGGCGGGAGAGGGGAACACAGATACGCAGTATTTT CSVEGAGEGNTDTQYF TRBJ2-3 TRBD2 TRBV29-1 NA
TGTGCCAGCAGCCAAATCGGAGGCGCAGGTGGGGATACGCAGTATTTT CASSQIGGAGGDTQYF TRBJ2-3 NA TRBV4-2 NA
TGTGCCAGTAGTATACCCCCCGGGAGCTCCTACAATGAGCAGTTCTTC CASSIPPGSSYNEQFF TRBJ2-1 NA TRBV19 NA
TGCAGTGCGGAGAAACAGGGGGAGCAGTACTTC CSAEKQGEQYF TRBJ2-7 TRBD1 TRBV20-1 NA
TGCGCCAGCAGCTCCAGACAGTACAATGAGCAGTTCTTC CASSSRQYNEQFF TRBJ2-1 NA TRBV10-2 NA
TGTGCCTGGAGTCCCCGGACAACTAACTATGGCTACACCTTC CAWSPRTTNYGYTF TRBJ1-2 NA TRBV30 NA
TGCGCCAGCAGCCAAGGGAGGAGCTCCTATAATTCACCCCTCCACTTT CASSQGRSSYNSPLHF TRBJ1-6 NA TRBV4-1 NA
TGTGCCAGCAGTCCAATTACGGGTACGCAGTATTTT CASSPITGTQYF TRBJ2-3 NA TRBV27 once
TGTGCCAGCAGTGCGGGGGTATCCTACGAGCAGTACTTC CASSAGVSYEQYF TRBJ2-7 NA TRBV2 NA
TGTGCCAGCAGCCAAAGACCTACAGGGTCTGGAAACACCATATATTTT CASSQRPTGSGNTIYF TRBJ1-3 NA TRBV3-1/TRBV3-2 NA
TGTGCCAGCAGCCAATTGGATAGTGGGCTAGCGGGCAATGAGCAGTTCTTC CASSQLDSGLAGNEQFF TRBJ2-1 TRBD2 TRBV3-1/TRBV3-2 few
TGTGCCATCAGTCCCGTTCTTAAGAACACTGAAGCTTTCTTT CAISPVLKNTEAFF TRBJ1-1 NA TRBV10-3 NA
TGTGCCAGCAAGCGGGACTCCTCCTACGAGCAGTACTTC CASKRDSSYEQYF TRBJ2-7 TRBD2 TRBV2 NA
TGTGCCAGCAGTTTATCTCCAGGGGTGGGGTACACCGGGGAGCTGTTTTTT CASSLSPGVGYTGELFF TRBJ2-2 NA TRBV28 NA
TGCGCCAGCAGCGATGGACAGGGGAACACTGAAGCTTTCTTT CASSDGQGNTEAFF TRBJ1-1 TRBD1 TRBV5-1 NA
TGTGCCAGCAGCTTAAGGACAGACCCATCCTACGAGCAGTACTTC CASSLRTDPSYEQYF TRBJ2-7 NA TRBV7-2 NA
TGTGCCAGCAGCTTGGACCCGGAAGACAGTTATGGCTACACCTTC CASSLDPEDSYGYTF TRBJ1-2 NA TRBV5-4 NA
TGTGCCAGCAGCGCTTCTTCGGTCACTAATGAAAAACTGTTTTTT CASSASSVTNEKLFF TRBJ1-4 NA TRBV9 NA
TGTGCCAGCAGCTATAGGCGGGACGGGATTAGCTCCTACGAGCAGTACTTC CASSYRRDGISSYEQYF TRBJ2-7 NA TRBV7-8 NA
TGCGCCAGCAGCCAGCCGACAGGGATGAACACTGAAGCTTTCTTT CASSQPTGMNTEAFF TRBJ1-1 TRBD1 TRBV4-1 NA
TGTGCCAGCAGTTTCCGTGGAAACACCATATATTTT CASSFRGNTIYF TRBJ1-3 NA TRBV28 once
TGTGCCTGGGTGGGAGATGGAAACACCATATATTTT CAWVGDGNTIYF TRBJ1-3 NA TRBV30 NA
TGTGCCAGCACCAGGACTAGCGGGGACTACAATGAGCAGTTCTTC CASTRTSGDYNEQFF TRBJ2-1 TRBD2 TRBV14 NA
TGTGCCAGCAGGTTAACCGGGACAGATGCCGAGCAGTACTTC CASRLTGTDAEQYF TRBJ2-7 TRBD1 TRBV13 once
TGTGCCAGCAGTCGACTTTCAGGGGATGGCGCTTATAATGGCTACACCTTC CASSRLSGDGAYNGYTF TRBJ1-2 NA TRBV28 NA
TGCGCCAGCAGCCAAGCGTGGACAGAAACCTACGAGCAGTACTTC CASSQAWTETYEQYF TRBJ2-7 NA TRBV4-1 NA
TGTGCCAGCAGTTTACCCAGACAGGGAATGAGCACAGATACGCAGTATTTT CASSLPRQGMSTDTQYF TRBJ2-3 TRBD1 TRBV28 NA
TGTGCCATCAGTGGCGGGACAGCAGACAATGAGCAGTTCTTC CAISGGTADNEQFF TRBJ2-1 NA TRBV10-3 NA
TGTGCCAGCAGTTTCCAGGGGGGCTCTGAAGCTTTCTTT CASSFQGGSEAFF TRBJ1-1 TRBD1 TRBV6-6 NA
TGTGCCAGCAGCGTAGGTGGAGCTACCATTCCCTACAATGAGCAGTTCTTC CASSVGGATIPYNEQFF TRBJ2-1 NA TRBV9 NA
TGCGCCAGCAGCCAAGGTCCCTTTAGCTCCTACAATGAGCAGTTCTTC CASSQGPFSSYNEQFF TRBJ2-1 NA TRBV4-1 NA
TGTGCCAGCTCACCCCCCGGACAGATCTCCTACGAGCAGTACTTC CASSPPGQISYEQYF TRBJ2-7 NA TRBV18 NA
TGTGCCAGCAGCCCCCGCGGTCTAGGGGATGAGCAGTTCTTC CASSPRGLGDEQFF TRBJ2-1 NA TRBV9 NA
TGTGCCAGCAGCCCCGGCACCGGGTTTGCGCATGAGCAGTTCTTC CASSPGTGFAHEQFF TRBJ2-1 NA TRBV7-9 NA
TGTGCCAGCAGCTTACGTTCGCTAGCGGGAGGGCACACCGGGGAGCTGTTTTTT CASSLRSLAGGHTGELFF TRBJ2-2 TRBD2 TRBV7-9 NA
TGTGCCAGCAGCCAAGTAGGGGGCTCCTACGAGCAGTACTTC CASSQVGGSYEQYF TRBJ2-7 NA TRBV3-1/TRBV3-2 NA
TGCGCCAGCAGCTTGGACGGCGGGATTTCTTCCTACGAGCAGTACTTC CASSLDGGISSYEQYF TRBJ2-7 NA TRBV5-1 NA
TGTGCCAGCACCCCTTCCCGGGGAGGTTTTGGCGAGCAGTACTTC CASTPSRGGFGEQYF TRBJ2-7 NA TRBV2 NA
TGTGCCAGCAGTTTATGGTATACGGCCGGGGAGCTGTTTTTT CASSLWYTAGELFF TRBJ2-2 NA TRBV27 NA
TGTGCCAGCAGTGAGGACAGGGGGAAGTACAATGAGCAGTTCTTC CASSEDRGKYNEQFF TRBJ2-1 TRBD1 TRBV6-1 NA
TGTGCCAGCAGGCGGGGACAGGGGAACACTGAAGCTTTCTTT CASRRGQGNTEAFF TRBJ1-1 TRBD1 TRBV7-9 NA
TGTGCCAGCAGCTTGAGGGGGACAGTCCCCGAGACCCAGTACTTC CASSLRGTVPETQYF TRBJ2-5 TRBD1 TRBV7-3 NA
TGTGCCAGCCGGGGGTCGGGAGGGGACGGCAGTGAGCAGTTCTTC CASRGSGGDGSEQFF TRBJ2-1 TRBD2 TRBV9 NA